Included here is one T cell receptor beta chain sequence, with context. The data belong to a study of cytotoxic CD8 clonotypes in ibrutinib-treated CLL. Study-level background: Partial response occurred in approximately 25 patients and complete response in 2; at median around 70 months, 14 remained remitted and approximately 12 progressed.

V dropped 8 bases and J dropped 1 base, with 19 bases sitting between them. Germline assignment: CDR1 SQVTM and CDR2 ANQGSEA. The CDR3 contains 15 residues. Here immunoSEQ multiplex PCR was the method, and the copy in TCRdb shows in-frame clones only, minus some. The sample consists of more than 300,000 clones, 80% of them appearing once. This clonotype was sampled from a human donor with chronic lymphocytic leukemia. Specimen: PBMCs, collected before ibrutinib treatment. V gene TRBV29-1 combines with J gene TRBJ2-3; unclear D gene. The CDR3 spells CSTRQGFDGTDTQYF. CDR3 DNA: TGCAGCACCCGTCAAGGGTTTGATGGCACAGATACGCAGTATTTT.